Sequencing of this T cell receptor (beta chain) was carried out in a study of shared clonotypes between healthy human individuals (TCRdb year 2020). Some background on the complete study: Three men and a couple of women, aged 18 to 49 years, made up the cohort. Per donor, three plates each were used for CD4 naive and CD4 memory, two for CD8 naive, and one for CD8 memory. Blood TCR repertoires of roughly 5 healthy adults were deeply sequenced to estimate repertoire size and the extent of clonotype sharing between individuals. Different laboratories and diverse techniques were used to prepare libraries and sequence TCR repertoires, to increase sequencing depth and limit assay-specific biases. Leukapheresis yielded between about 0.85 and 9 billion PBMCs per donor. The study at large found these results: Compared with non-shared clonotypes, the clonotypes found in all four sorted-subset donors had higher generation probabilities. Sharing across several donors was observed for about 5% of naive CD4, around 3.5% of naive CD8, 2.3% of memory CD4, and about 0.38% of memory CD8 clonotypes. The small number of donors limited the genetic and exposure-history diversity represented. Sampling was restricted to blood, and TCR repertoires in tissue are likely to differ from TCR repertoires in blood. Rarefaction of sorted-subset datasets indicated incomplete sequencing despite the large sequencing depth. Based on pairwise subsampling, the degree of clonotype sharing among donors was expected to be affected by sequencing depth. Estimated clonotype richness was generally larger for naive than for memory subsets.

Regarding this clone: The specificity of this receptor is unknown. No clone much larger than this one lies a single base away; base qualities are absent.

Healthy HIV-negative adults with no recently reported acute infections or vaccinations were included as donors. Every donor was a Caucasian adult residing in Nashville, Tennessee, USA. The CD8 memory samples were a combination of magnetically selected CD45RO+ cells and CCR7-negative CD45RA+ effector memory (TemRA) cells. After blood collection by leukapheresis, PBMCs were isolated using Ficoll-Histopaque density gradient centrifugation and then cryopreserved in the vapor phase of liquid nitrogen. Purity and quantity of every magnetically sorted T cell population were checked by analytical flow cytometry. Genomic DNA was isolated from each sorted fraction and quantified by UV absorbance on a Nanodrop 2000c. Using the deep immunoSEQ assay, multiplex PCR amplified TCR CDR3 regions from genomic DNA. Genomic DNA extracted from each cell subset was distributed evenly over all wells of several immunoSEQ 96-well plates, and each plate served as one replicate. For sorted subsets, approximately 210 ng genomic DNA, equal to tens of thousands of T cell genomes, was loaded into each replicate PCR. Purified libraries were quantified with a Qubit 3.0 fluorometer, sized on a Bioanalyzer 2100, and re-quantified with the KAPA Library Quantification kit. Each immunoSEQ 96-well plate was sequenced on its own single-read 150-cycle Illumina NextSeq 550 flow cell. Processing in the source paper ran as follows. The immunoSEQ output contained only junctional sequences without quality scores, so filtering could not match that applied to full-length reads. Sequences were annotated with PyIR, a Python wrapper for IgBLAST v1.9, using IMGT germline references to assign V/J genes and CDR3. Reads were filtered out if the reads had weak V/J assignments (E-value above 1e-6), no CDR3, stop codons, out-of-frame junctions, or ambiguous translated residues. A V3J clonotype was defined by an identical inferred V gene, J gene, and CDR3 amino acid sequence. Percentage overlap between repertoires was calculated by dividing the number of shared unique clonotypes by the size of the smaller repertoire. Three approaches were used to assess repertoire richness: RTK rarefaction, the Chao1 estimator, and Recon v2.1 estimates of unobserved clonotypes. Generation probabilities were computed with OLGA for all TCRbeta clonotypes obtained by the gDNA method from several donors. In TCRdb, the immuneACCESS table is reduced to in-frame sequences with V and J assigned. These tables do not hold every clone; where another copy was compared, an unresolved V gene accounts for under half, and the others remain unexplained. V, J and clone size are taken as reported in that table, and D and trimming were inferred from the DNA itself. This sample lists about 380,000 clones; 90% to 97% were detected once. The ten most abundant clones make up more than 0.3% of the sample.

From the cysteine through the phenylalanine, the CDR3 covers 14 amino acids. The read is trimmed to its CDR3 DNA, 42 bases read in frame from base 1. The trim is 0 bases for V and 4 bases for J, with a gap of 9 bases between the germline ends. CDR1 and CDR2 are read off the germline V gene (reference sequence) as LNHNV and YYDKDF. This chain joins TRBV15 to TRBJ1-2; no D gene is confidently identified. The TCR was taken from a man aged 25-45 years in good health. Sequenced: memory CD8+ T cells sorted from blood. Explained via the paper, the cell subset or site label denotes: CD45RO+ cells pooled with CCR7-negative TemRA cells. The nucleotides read TGTGCCACCAGCAGAGATCCCGGGCCCTATGGCTACACCTTC. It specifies CATSRDPGPYGYTF.